The entry that follows covers one T cell receptor (beta chain) sequence. The junction departs from germline at one end; a sequencing error may be responsible. The data originate from a study of T cell repertoires in cytomegalovirus infection. TCRdb used MiXCR to reprocess the reads, holding one entry per CDR3 protein. The data show roughly 230,000 distinct CDR3 sequences, more than 15% seen once. CDR3 length equals 16 residues. Germline CDR1 and CDR2: MGHRA and YSYEKL. The V gene is TRBV4-1, the J gene TRBJ2-2; the match to TRBD2 covers 11 bases. This receptor was identified in a human donor in good health (CMV status not recorded). Some clones in this sample may be carry-over from other donors' samples. The sequencing sample was made of CD8+ T cells from PBMCs. CDR3 region: CASSLKPGLAVGELFF. CDR3 DNA sequence: TGTGCCAGCAGCCTTAAACCGGGACTAGCGGTCGGGGAGCTGTTTTTT.